One sample yielded the 4 T cell receptor beta chains listed below, sequenced in a study of regulatory T cells in long-lasting Graves disease. Time point noted: newly diagnosed GD, antithyroid drugs for less than 3 months. With RNA extracted from PBMCs as input, the TCR library was made. HTBI primers from iRepertoire and Arm-PCR of CDR3 regions yielded the TCR beta libraries. One entry per CDR3 protein results from TCRdb running MiXCR on the multiplex PCR reads. The sample holds a few hundred thousand distinct CDR3 sequences, approximately 16% seen once. The same data also contributed to another study, on T cells in Graves' hyperthyroidism and ophthalmopathy.

Source: peripheral blood mononuclear cells (PBMCs), taken at new diagnosis, from a patient treated with antithyroid drugs. The receptors were sampled from a woman between 40 and 50 years old with Graves disease.

The V gene is TRBV6-1, the J gene TRBJ2-1; 13 bases match TRBD2. CDR3 length equals 15 residues. Germline CDR1 is MNHNS and CDR2 is SASEGT. V shed 7 bases, J shed 6 bases, and the junction held 6 bases outside the gene matches. CDR3 nucleotides: TGTGCCAGCACTATAGGGACTAGCGGGGTCAATGAGCAGTTCTTC. It codes for CASTIGTSGVNEQFF.

This clonotype occurred a few times. This chain joins TRBV7-3 and TRBJ2-1; the match to TRBD1 covers 9 bases. This CDR3 is built from 16 residues. Germline V gene sequence: CDR1 SGHTA, CDR2 FQGTGA. The J segment lost 4 bases and the V segment lost 5 bases, leaving 9 bases of the junction unmatched. CDR3 protein: CASSRSRTGAYNEQFF. The CDR3 region has the DNA TGTGCCAGCAGCCGAAGTAGGACAGGGGCATACAATGAGCAGTTCTTC.

The chain joins TRBV19 to TRBJ2-3; D unclear. Germline CDR1 and CDR2: LNHDA and SQIVND (reference sequence). This CDR3 comprises 13 residues. Trimming stripped 6 bases from V and 1 base from J, with 8 bases between. CDR3 DNA sequence: TGTGCCAGTAGACTTCGGGGCACAGATACGCAGTATTTT. Its protein is CASRLRGTDTQYF. The whole variable domain, filled in from reference TRBV19 and TRBJ2-3, reads DGGITQSPKYLFRKEGQNVTLSCEQNLNHDAMYWYRQDPGQGLRLIYYSQIVNDFQKGDIAEGYSVSREKKESFPLTVTSAQKNPTAFYLCASRLRGTDTQYFGPGTRLTVL.

This clonotype was observed many times. The V call is TRBV7-2, the J call TRBJ2-7; no reliable D call. Germline CDR1 reads SGHTA; CDR2 reads FQGNSA. The CDR3 length is 13 residues. The V end lost 1 base, the J end lost 2 bases, and 6 bases lay between the germline ends. The CDR3 sequence is CASSLERTYEQYF. DNA of the CDR3: TGTGCCAGCAGCTTAGAGAGAACCTACGAGCAGTACTTC.